This is a list of T cell receptor beta chains from one sample in a study of shared clonotypes between healthy human individuals. The assay was immunoSEQ multiplex PCR, and TCRdb's table has in-frame clones only and misses some. The sample lists approximately 1.5 million clones; around 98.5% were seen once. Specimen: naive CD4+ T cells sorted from blood. These receptors were collected from a man younger than 45 in good health. Both conserved end residues are part of each CDR3. The D gene is left open where the match is weak. The size field is filled for only some rows; it gives once, few, many or a size class.

V	size	D	J	DNA	CDR3
TRBV7-6	NA	NA	TRBJ2-5	TGTGCCAGCAGCTTAGATTGGCAGGGGAGGTCGTGGGAGACCCAGTACTTC	CASSLDWQGRSWETQYF
TRBV13	NA	NA	TRBJ2-2	TGTGCCAGCAGCTTACAGCCGGGGACCGGGGAGCTGTTTTTT	CASSLQPGTGELFF
TRBV29-1	NA	TRBD1	TRBJ1-1	TGCAGCGTAAGGGACAGGGGTACTGAAGCTTTCTTT	CSVRDRGTEAFF
TRBV5-1	NA	NA	TRBJ2-1	TGCGCCAGCAGCTTGGAACTTTTAACCTACAATGAGCAGTTCTTC	CASSLELLTYNEQFF
TRBV28	NA	NA	TRBJ2-6	TGTGCCAGCAGTTCCGCTTTGTTTGGGGCCAACGTCCTGACTTTC	CASSSALFGANVLTF
TRBV4-2	NA	NA	TRBJ2-1	TGTGCCAGCAGCCAAGTTTCCCATGAGCAGTTCTTC	CASSQVSHEQFF
TRBV10-1	NA	NA	TRBJ1-1	TGCGCCAGCAGTGAGCAACAGGAGACTGAAGCTTTCTTT	CASSEQQETEAFF
TRBV5-6	NA	NA	TRBJ2-1	TGTGCCAGCAGCTTGGGTGTGAGCGGATATTACAATGAGCAGTTCTTC	CASSLGVSGYYNEQFF
TRBV7-9	NA	NA	TRBJ2-2	TGTGCCAGCTCTATCCTTGTAAACACCGGGGAGCTGTTTTTT	CASSILVNTGELFF
TRBV5-1	NA	NA	TRBJ2-7	TGCGCCAGCCACTTTTCGCGGAGCACTACCTACGAGCAGTACTTC	CASHFSRSTTYEQYF
TRBV10-3	NA	NA	TRBJ2-7	TGTGCCATCAGTGAGTCGACGGGAGTAATTTACGGCGAGCAGTACTTC	CAISESTGVIYGEQYF
TRBV18	NA	TRBD1	TRBJ1-1	TGTGCCAGCTCACCAAGGTCGCAGGGGGCGTTTGAGACTGAAGCTTTCTTT	CASSPRSQGAFETEAFF
TRBV19	NA	TRBD2	TRBJ2-3	TGTGCCAGTAGTACCCTAGCGGGAATGGGAACAGATACGCAGTATTTT	CASSTLAGMGTDTQYF
TRBV27	once	TRBD1	TRBJ1-5	TGTGCCAGTTCCGACTCAGGGGGTTTGTCTCAGCCCCAGCATTTT	CASSDSGGLSQPQHF
TRBV4-1	NA	NA	TRBJ2-3	TGCGCCAGCAGCCAAGATGGGCAGGGGTCCGCAGATACGCAGTATTTT	CASSQDGQGSADTQYF
TRBV10-3	NA	TRBD1	TRBJ2-1	TGTGCCATCACCCCGGGACAGGGGGGACTTGAGCAGTTCTTC	CAITPGQGGLEQFF
TRBV18	NA	NA	TRBJ2-2	TGTGCCAGCTCACCACGACAGAACACCGGGGAGCTGTTTTTT	CASSPRQNTGELFF
TRBV27	NA	TRBD2	TRBJ2-7	TGTGCCAGCAGACGACTAGCGGGCAGCTCCTACGAGCAGTACTTC	CASRRLAGSSYEQYF
TRBV28	NA	TRBD1	TRBJ1-2	TGTGCCAGCAGTTTTTCATGGACAGGCGTCTATGGCTACACCTTC	CASSFSWTGVYGYTF
TRBV7-3	once	NA	TRBJ2-1	TGTGCCAGCAGCTCCGGAAGCTCCTACAATGAGCAGTTCTTC	CASSSGSSYNEQFF
TRBV30	NA	TRBD1	TRBJ2-7	TGTGCCTGGACGTCAGGGGGCTACGAGCAGTACTTC	CAWTSGGYEQYF
TRBV5-1	NA	NA	TRBJ2-3	TGCGCCAGCAGCTTCGGGGGCACAGATACGCAGTATTTT	CASSFGGTDTQYF
TRBV9	NA	NA	TRBJ2-5	TGTGCCAGCAGCGTGCAGGGTTCAGGCGAGACCCAGTACTTC	CASSVQGSGETQYF
TRBV7-9	NA	NA	TRBJ2-5	TGTGCCAGCAGCCTTTATGGGGTCCAAGAGACCCAGTACTTC	CASSLYGVQETQYF
TRBV29-1	NA	TRBD2	TRBJ2-1	TGCAGCGTTGAGAATCGGTTGGGGACTAGCGGAAACAATGAGCAGTTCTTC	CSVENRLGTSGNNEQFF
TRBV14	NA	TRBD2	TRBJ2-1	TGTGCCAGCAGCCAAGAACTAGCGCCTTACAATGAGCAGTTCTTC	CASSQELAPYNEQFF
TRBV7-2	NA	TRBD1	TRBJ2-1	TGTGCCAGCAGCCTCGGGACAGAGTACAATGAGCAGTTCTTC	CASSLGTEYNEQFF
TRBV28	NA	TRBD1	TRBJ2-7	TGTGCCAGCAGAACGTACCGGACAGGGAACTACGAGCAGTACTTC	CASRTYRTGNYEQYF
TRBV27	NA	NA	TRBJ2-7	TGTGCCAGCAGAGGGTGGACAGCCTCCTACGAGCAGTACTTC	CASRGWTASYEQYF
TRBV30	NA	NA	TRBJ1-5	TGTGCCTGGAGTAAGGGGGTCAATCAGCCCCAGCATTTT	CAWSKGVNQPQHF
TRBV4-3	NA	TRBD1	TRBJ2-7	TGCGCCAGCAGCCAAACGACAGGGACCTACGAGCAGTACTTC	CASSQTTGTYEQYF
TRBV7-9	NA	TRBD2	TRBJ2-3	TGTGCCAGCAGTAGGACTAGCGGGTTCACAGATACGCAGTATTTT	CASSRTSGFTDTQYF
TRBV5-4	NA	NA	TRBJ1-2	TGTGCCAGCAGCTTGCAAGGTCCCGGCTATGGCTACACCTTC	CASSLQGPGYGYTF
TRBV9	NA	NA	TRBJ2-7	TGTGCCAGCAGCGTCCACCCCCAGGGCGAGCAGTACTTC	CASSVHPQGEQYF
TRBV5-1	NA	TRBD2	TRBJ2-1	TGCGCCAGCAGCTTGGTGGGCGGGAGCTCCTACAATGAGCAGTTCTTC	CASSLVGGSSYNEQFF
TRBV30	NA	NA	TRBJ1-1	TGTGCCCACGGGATCCGGAGCACTGAAGCTTTCTTT	CAHGIRSTEAFF
TRBV5-1	NA	NA	TRBJ2-7	TGCGCCAGCAGCTTGACGGGTAACCACGAGCAGTACTTC	CASSLTGNHEQYF
TRBV7-2	NA	NA	TRBJ1-1	TGTGCCAGCAGCCTTCGAATGGGGACTGAAGCTTTCTTT	CASSLRMGTEAFF
TRBV5-1	NA	TRBD1	TRBJ2-5	TGCGCCAGCAGCCACCGGGACAGGGTGGAAGAGACCCAGTACTTC	CASSHRDRVEETQYF
TRBV7-9	NA	TRBD2	TRBJ2-1	TGTGCCAGCAGCTTCAGACTAGCGGGGAGAGGGTTCTACAATGAGCAGTTCTTC	CASSFRLAGRGFYNEQFF
TRBV5-1	NA	NA	TRBJ2-3	TGCGCCAGCAGCGCGGCCGGGAAAAGCACAGATACGCAGTATTTT	CASSAAGKSTDTQYF
TRBV4-2	NA	NA	TRBJ1-2	TGTGCCAGCAGCCAAGAGGCAAAAGGGGCCGATGGCTACACCTTC	CASSQEAKGADGYTF
TRBV25-1	NA	TRBD1	TRBJ1-1	TGTGCCAGCAGTCCAAGGACAGGGTTGGGAGTTGCTTTCTTT	CASSPRTGLGVAFF
TRBV4-1	NA	NA	TRBJ2-5	TGCGCCAGCAGCCAAATCATAACCACCTTGGGGCAAGAGACCCAGTACTTC	CASSQIITTLGQETQYF
TRBV28	NA	TRBD2	TRBJ2-1	TGTGCCAGCAGCACAACGGGAGGAGCCGGACACAATGAGCAGTTCTTC	CASSTTGGAGHNEQFF
TRBV5-1	NA	NA	TRBJ2-2	TGCGCCAGCAGCTTGGGGGTCGCCGGGGAGCTGTTTTTT	CASSLGVAGELFF
TRBV7-9	NA	NA	TRBJ1-1	TGTGCCAGCAGCTTAGTAGTGAACACTGAAGCTTTCTTT	CASSLVVNTEAFF
TRBV14	once	TRBD2	TRBJ2-1	TGTGCCAGCAGCCAAGATCGGGCTAGCGGGACCTACAATGAGCAGTTCTTC	CASSQDRASGTYNEQFF
TRBV29-1	NA	TRBD1	TRBJ1-1	TGCAGCGGCGGACAGGGGAGCACTGAAGCTTTCTTT	CSGGQGSTEAFF
TRBV25-1	NA	TRBD1	TRBJ2-7	TGTGCCAGCAGTGAACAACCGGGACAGGGGGGCCACGAGCAGTACTTC	CASSEQPGQGGHEQYF
TRBV4-1	NA	NA	TRBJ1-4	TGCGCCAGCAGCCAAGGACAAAGTCCCGGAGAAAAACTGTTTTTT	CASSQGQSPGEKLFF
TRBV4-2	NA	NA	TRBJ1-4	TGTGCCAGCAGCCAAGATGGGGATAGACTGTTTTTT	CASSQDGDRLFF
TRBV11-2	NA	TRBD1	TRBJ2-5	TGTGCCAGCAGCTTAGGGGGACAGGGTCGAGAGACCCAGTACTTC	CASSLGGQGRETQYF
TRBV27	NA	NA	TRBJ2-2	TGTGCCAGCAAGACTGCGAACACCGGGGAGCTGTTTTTT	CASKTANTGELFF